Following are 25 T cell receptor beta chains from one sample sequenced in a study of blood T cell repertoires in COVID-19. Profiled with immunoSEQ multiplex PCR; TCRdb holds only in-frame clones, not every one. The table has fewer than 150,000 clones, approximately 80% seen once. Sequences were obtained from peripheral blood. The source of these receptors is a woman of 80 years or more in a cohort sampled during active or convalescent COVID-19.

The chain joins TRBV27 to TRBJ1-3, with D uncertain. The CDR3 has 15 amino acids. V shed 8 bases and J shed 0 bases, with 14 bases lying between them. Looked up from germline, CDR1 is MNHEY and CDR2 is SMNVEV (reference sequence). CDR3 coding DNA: TGTGCCAGCTCCATTTACCCTAGCTCTGGAAACACCATATATTTT. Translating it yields CASSIYPSSGNTIYF.

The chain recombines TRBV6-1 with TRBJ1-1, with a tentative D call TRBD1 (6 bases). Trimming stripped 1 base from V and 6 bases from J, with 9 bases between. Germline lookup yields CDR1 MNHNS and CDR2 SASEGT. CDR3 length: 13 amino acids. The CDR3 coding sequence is TGTGCCAGCAGTGAAGGATGGGGGCCTGAAGCTTTCTTT. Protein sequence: CASSEGWGPEAFF.

The CDR3 loop is CASSLTSGGEAFF. CDR3 coding DNA: TGCGCCAGCAGCTTGACCAGTGGAGGTGAAGCTTTCTTT. The genes are TRBV5-1 and TRBJ1-1; D is ambiguous. The CDR3 has 13 residues. V gave up 1 base and J gave up 7 bases, with 11 bases separating them. The germline V gene encodes CDR1 SGHRS and CDR2 YFSETQ.

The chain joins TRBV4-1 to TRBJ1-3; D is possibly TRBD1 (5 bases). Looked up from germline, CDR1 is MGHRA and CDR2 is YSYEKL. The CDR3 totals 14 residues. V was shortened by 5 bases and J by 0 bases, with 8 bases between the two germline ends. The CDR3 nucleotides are TGCGCCAGCAGCGTTACAGGCTCTGGAAACACCATATATTTT. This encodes CASSVTGSGNTIYF.

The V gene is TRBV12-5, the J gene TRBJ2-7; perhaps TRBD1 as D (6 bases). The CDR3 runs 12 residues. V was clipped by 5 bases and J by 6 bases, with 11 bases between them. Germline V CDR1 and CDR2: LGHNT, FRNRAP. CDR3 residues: CASGRTGTEQYF. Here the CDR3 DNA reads TGTGCTAGTGGTCGCACAGGGACCGAGCAGTACTTC. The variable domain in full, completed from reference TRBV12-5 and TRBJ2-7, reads DARVTQTPRHKVTEMGQEVTMRCQPILGHNTVFWYRQTMMQGLELLAYFRNRAPLDDSGMPKDRFSAEMPDATLATLKIQPSEPRDSAVYFCASGRTGTEQYFGPGTRLTVT.

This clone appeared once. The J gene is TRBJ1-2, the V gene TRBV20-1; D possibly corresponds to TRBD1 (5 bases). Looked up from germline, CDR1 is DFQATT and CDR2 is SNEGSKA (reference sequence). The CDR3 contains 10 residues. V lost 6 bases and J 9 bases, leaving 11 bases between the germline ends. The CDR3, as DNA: TGCAGTGCCCTCCGGGGGAGCTACACCTTC. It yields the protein CSALRGSYTF.

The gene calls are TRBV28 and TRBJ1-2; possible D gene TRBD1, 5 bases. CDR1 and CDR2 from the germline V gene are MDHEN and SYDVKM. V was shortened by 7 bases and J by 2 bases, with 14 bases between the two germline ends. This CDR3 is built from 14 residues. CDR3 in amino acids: CASTGGVKNYGYTF. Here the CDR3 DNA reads TGTGCCAGCACCGGGGGAGTGAAGAACTATGGCTACACCTTC.

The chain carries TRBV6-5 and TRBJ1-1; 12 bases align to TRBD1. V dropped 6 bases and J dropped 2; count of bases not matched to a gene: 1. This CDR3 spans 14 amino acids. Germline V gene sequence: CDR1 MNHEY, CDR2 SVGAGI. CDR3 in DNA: TGTGCCAGCAGGGGACAGGGGGCAAACACTGAAGCTTTCTTT. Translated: CASRGQGANTEAFF.

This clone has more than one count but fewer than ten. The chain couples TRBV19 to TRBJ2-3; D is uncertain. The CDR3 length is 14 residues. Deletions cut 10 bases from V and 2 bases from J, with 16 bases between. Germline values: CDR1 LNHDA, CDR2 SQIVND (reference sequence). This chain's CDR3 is CATRDTASTDTQYF. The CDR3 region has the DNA TGTGCCACACGAGACACGGCTTCCACAGATACGCAGTATTTT. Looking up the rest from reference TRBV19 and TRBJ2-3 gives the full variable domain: DGGITQSPKYLFRKEGQNVTLSCEQNLNHDAMYWYRQDPGQGLRLIYYSQIVNDFQKGDIAEGYSVSREKKESFPLTVTSAQKNPTAFYLCATRDTASTDTQYFGPGTRLTVL.

DNA for the CDR3: TGTGCCAGCAGCTTAGATGGTAGCTACGAGCAGTACGTC. This codes for CASSLDGSYEQYV. V usage is TRBV7-2 and J usage is TRBJ2-7; D not resolved. Germline assignment: CDR1 SGHTA and CDR2 FQGNSA. The CDR3 spans 13 residues. V lost 1 base and J 3 bases, leaving 7 bases between the germline ends.

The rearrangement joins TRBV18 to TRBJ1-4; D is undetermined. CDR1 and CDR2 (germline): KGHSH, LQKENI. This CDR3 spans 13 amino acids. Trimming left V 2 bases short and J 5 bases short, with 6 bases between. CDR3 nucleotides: TGTGCCAGCTCACCAGGGCTGAATGAAAAACTGTTTTTT. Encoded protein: CASSPGLNEKLFF. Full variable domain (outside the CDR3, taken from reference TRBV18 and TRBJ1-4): NAGVMQNPRHLVRRRGQEARLRCSPMKGHSHVYWYRQLPEEGLKFMVYLQKENIIDESGMPKERFSAEFPKEGPSILRIQQVVRGDSAAYFCASSPGLNEKLFFGSGTQLSVL.

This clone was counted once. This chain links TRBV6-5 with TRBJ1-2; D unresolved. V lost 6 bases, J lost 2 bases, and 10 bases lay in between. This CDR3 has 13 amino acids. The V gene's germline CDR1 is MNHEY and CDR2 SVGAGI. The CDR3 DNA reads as TGTGCCAGCAGCCTAGACGGGAACTATGGCTACACCTTC. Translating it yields CASSLDGNYGYTF.

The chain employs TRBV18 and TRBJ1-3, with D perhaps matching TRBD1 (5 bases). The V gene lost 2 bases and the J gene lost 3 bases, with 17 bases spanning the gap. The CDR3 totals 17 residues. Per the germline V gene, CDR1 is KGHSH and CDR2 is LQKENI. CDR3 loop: CASSPSNGGFGGNTIYF. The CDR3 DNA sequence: TGTGCCAGCTCACCATCTAACGGGGGTTTCGGTGGAAACACCATATATTTT.

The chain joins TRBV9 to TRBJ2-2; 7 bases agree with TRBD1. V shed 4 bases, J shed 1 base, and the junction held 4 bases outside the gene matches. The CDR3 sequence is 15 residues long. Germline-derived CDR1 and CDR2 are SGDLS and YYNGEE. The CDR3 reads CASSPRDRNTGELFF. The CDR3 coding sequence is TGTGCCAGCAGCCCCAGGGACAGGAACACCGGGGAGCTGTTTTTT.

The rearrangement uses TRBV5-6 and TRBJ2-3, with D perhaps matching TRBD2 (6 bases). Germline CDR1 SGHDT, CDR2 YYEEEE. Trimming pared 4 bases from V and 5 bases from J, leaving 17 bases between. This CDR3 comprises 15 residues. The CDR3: CASSRRWGVGDTQYF. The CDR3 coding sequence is TGTGCCAGCAGCCGGAGGTGGGGGGTGGGAGATACGCAGTATTTT.

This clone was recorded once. The CDR3 DNA follows: TGTGCCAGCAGTTACTGGGGACTAGCGGGGGGTACGCAGTATTTT. It yields the protein CASSYWGLAGGTQYF. The chain joins TRBV6-2 or TRBV6-3 to TRBJ2-3; TRBD2 aligns across 15 bases. The CDR3 covers 15 residues. Germline CDR1 MNHEY, CDR2 SVGEGT. Trimming removed 1 base from V and 8 bases from J; junction bases left unmatched: 1.

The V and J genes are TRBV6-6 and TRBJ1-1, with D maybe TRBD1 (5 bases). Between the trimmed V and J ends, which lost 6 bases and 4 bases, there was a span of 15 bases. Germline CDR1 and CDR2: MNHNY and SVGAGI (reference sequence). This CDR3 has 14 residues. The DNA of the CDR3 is TGTGCCAGCAGCACCAGGGATCCGGGCACTGAAGCTTTCTTT. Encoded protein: CASSTRDPGTEAFF.

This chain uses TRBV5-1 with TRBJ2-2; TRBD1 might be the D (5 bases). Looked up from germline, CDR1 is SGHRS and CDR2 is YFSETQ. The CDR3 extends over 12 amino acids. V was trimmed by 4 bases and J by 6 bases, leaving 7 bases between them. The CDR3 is CASSLGAGELFF. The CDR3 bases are TGCGCCAGCAGCCTAGGGGCCGGGGAGCTGTTTTTT. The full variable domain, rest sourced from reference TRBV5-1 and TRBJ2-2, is KAGVTQTPRYLIKTRGQQVTLSCSPISGHRSVSWYQQTPGQGLQFLFEYFSETQRNKGNFPGRFSGRQFSNSRSEMNVSTLELGDSALYLCASSLGAGELFFGEGSRLTVL.

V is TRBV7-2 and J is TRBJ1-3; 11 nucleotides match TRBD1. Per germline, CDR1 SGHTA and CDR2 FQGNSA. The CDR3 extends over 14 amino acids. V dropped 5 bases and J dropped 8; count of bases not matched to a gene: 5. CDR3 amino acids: CASSLGTGGYTIYF. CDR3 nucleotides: TGTGCCAGCAGCCTAGGGACAGGGGGATACACCATATATTTT.

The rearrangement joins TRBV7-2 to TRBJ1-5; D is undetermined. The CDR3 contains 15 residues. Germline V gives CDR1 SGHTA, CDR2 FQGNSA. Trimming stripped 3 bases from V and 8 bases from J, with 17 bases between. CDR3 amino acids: CASSLRSGFHEPQHF. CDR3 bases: TGTGCCAGCAGCTTGCGGTCGGGGTTTCACGAGCCCCAGCATTTT. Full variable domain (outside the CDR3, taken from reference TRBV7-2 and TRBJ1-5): GAGVSQSPSNKVTEKGKDVELRCDPISGHTALYWYRQSLGQGLEFLIYFQGNSAPDKSGLPSDRFSAERTGGSVSTLTIQRTQQEDSAVYLCASSLRSGFHEPQHFGDGTRLSIL.

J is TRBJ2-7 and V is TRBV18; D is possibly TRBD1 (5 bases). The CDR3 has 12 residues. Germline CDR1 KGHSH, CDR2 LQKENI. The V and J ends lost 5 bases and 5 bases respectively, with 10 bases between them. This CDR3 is CASSSGSDEQYF. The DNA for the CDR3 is TGTGCCAGCTCATCAGGGTCGGACGAGCAGTACTTC.

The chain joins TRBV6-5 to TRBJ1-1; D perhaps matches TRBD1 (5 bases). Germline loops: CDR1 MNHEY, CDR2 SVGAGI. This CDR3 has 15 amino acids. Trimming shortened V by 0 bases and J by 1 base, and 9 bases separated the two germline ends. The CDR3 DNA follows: TGTGCCAGCAGTTACTCGGGGACTTCGAACACTGAAGCTTTCTTT. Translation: CASSYSGTSNTEAFF.

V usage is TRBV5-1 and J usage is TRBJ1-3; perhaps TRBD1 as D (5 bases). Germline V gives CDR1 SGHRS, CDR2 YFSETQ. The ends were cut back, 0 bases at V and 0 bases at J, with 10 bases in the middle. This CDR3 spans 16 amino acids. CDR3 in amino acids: CASSLEGVNSGNTIYF. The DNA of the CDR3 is TGCGCCAGCAGCTTGGAAGGGGTGAACTCTGGAAACACCATATATTTT. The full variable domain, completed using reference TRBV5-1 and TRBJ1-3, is KAGVTQTPRYLIKTRGQQVTLSCSPISGHRSVSWYQQTPGQGLQFLFEYFSETQRNKGNFPGRFSGRQFSNSRSEMNVSTLELGDSALYLCASSLEGVNSGNTIYFGEGSWLTVV.

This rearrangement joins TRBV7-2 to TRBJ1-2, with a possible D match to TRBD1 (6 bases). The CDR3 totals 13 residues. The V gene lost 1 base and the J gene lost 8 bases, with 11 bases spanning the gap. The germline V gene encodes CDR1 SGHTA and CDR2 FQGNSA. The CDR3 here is CASSLGRGSGYTF. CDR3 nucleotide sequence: TGTGCCAGCAGCTTAGGCAGGGGCTCCGGCTACACCTTC.

CDR3 in DNA: TGTGCCAGCAGCCGAGCCGGGACAGGGAACTACGAGCAGTACTTC. As protein: CASSRAGTGNYEQYF. The J gene is TRBJ2-7, the V gene TRBV14; 9 bases are a match to TRBD1. J was trimmed by 3 bases and V by 4 bases; bases with no gene match: 7. Germline V gene sequence: CDR1 SGHDN, CDR2 FVKESK. The CDR3 totals 15 residues.